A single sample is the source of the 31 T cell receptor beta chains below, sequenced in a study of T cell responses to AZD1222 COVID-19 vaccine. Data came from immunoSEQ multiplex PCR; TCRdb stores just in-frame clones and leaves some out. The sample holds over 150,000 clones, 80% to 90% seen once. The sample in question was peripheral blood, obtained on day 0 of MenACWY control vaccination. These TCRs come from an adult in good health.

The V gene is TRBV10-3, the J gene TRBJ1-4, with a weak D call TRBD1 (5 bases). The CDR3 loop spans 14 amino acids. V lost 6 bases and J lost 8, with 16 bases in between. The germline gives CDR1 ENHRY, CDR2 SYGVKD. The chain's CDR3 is CAIRGETVGEKLFF. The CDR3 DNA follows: TGTGCCATCAGGGGGGAGACAGTCGGCGAAAAACTGTTTTTT.

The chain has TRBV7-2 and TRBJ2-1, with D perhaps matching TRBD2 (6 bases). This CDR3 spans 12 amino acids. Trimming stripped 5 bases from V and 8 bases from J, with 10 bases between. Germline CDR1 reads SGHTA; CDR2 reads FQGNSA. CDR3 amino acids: CASSITGDEQFF. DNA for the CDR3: TGTGCCAGCAGCATAACGGGAGATGAGCAGTTCTTC.

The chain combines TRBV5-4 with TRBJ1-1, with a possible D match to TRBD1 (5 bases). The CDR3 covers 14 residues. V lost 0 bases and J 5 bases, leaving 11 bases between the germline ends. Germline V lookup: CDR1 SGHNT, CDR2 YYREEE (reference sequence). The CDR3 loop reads CASSLVSGGTEAFF. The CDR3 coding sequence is TGTGCCAGCAGCTTGGTTAGCGGGGGGACTGAAGCTTTCTTT.

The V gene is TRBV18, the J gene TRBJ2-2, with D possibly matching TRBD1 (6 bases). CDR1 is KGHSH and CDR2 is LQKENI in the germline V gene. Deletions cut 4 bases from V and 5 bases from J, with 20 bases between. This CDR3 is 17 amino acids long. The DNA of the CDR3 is TGTGCCAGCTCACAGTACAGGGACCTCAAGTCTACCGGGGAGCTGTTTTTT. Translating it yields CASSQYRDLKSTGELFF.

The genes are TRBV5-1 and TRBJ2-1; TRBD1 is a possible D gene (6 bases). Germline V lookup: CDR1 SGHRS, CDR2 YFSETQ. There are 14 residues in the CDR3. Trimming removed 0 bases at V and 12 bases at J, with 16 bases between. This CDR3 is CASSLEQGSLGQFF. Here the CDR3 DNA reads TGCGCCAGCAGCTTGGAGCAGGGGTCCCTGGGGCAGTTCTTC.

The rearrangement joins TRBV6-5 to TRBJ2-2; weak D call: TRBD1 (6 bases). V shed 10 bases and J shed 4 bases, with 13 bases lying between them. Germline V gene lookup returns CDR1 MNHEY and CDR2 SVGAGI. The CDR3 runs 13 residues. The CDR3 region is CATTTGSTGELFF. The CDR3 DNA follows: TGTGCCACAACCACAGGGAGCACCGGGGAGCTGTTTTTT.

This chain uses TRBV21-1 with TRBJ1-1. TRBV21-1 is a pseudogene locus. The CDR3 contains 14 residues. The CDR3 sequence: CASSKRTSNTEAFF. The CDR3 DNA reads TGTGCCAGCAGCAAACGCACGTCGAACACTGAAGCTTTCTTT.

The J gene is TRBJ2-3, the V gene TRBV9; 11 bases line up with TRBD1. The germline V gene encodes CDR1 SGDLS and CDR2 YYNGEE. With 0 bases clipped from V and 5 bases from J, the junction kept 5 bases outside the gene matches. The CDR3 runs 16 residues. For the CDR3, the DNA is TGTGCCAGCAGCGTAGGCGGGACAGGGGGAAAAGATACGCAGTATTTT. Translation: CASSVGGTGGKDTQYF.

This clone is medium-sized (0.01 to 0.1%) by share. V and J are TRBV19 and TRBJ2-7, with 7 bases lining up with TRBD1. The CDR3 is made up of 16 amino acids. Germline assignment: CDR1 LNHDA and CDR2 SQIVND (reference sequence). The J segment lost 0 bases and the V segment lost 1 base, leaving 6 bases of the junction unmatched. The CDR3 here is CASSIGDSMSSYEQYF. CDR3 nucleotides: TGTGCCAGTAGTATAGGGGACAGCATGAGCTCCTACGAGCAGTACTTC.

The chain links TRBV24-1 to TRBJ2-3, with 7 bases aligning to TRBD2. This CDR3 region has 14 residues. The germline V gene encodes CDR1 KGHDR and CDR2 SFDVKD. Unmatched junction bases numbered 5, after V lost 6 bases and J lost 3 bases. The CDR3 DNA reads TGTGCCACCAGTATCGAGCGGGGTACAGATACGCAGTATTTT. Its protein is CATSIERGTDTQYF.

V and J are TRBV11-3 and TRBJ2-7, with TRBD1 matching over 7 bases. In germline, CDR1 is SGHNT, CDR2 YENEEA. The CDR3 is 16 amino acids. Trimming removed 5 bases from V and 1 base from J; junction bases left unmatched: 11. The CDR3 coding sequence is TGTGCCAGCAGCCCCCCCTGGACAGGTCGTTCCTACGAGCAGTACTTC. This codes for CASSPPWTGRSYEQYF.

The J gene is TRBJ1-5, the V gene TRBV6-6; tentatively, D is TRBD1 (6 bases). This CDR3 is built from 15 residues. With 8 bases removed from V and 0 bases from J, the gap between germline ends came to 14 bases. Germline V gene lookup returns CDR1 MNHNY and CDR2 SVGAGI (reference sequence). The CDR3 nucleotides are TGTGCCAGCGCGAAGGGGGTGGATAGCAATCAGCCCCAGCATTTT. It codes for CASAKGVDSNQPQHF.

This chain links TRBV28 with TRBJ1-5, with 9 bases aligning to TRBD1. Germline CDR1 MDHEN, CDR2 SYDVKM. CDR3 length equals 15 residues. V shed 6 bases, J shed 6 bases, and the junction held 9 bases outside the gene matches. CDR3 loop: CASRLSTGGTQPQHF. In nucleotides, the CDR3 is TGTGCCAGCAGACTATCGACAGGGGGTACTCAGCCCCAGCATTTT.

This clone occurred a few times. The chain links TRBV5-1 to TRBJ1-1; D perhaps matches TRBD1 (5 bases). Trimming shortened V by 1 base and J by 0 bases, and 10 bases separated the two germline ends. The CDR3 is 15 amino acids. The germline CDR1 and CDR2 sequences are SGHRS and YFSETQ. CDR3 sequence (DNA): TGCGCCAGCAGCTTGATTGGGGGGTTGAACACTGAAGCTTTCTTT. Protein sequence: CASSLIGGLNTEAFF. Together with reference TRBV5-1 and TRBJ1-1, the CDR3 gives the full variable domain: KAGVTQTPRYLIKTRGQQVTLSCSPISGHRSVSWYQQTPGQGLQFLFEYFSETQRNKGNFPGRFSGRQFSNSRSEMNVSTLELGDSALYLCASSLIGGLNTEAFFGQGTRLTVV.

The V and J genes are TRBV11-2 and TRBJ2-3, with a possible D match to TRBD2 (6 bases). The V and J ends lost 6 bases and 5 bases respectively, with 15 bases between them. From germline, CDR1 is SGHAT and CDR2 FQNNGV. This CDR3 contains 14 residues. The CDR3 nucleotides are TGTGCCAGCAGGCCCAGACTAGGCGTAGATACGCAGTATTTT. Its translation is CASRPRLGVDTQYF.

CDR3 nucleotides: TGCGCCAGCAGTACTAGCCACCCCACAGATACGCAGTATTTT. Protein sequence: CASSTSHPTDTQYF. The chain recombines TRBV4-3 with TRBJ2-3, with D tentatively TRBD2 (6 bases). The CDR3 length is 14 residues. Germline V gene sequence: CDR1 LGHNA, CDR2 YSLEER. V was pared by 6 bases and J by 2 bases, with 12 bases between.

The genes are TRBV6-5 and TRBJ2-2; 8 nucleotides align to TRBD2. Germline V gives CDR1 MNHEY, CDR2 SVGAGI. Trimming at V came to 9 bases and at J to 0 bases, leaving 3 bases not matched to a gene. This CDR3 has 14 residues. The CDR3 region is CASRAGANTGELFF. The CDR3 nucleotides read TGTGCCAGTCGAGCGGGAGCGAACACCGGGGAGCTGTTTTTT.

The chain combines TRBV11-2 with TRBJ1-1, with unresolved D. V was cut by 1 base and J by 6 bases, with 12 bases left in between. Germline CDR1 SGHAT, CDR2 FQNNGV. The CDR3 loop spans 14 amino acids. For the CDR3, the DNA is TGTGCCAGCAGCTTAGGTCTCCGGCGGGCTGAAGCTTTCTTT. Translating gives CASSLGLRRAEAFF.

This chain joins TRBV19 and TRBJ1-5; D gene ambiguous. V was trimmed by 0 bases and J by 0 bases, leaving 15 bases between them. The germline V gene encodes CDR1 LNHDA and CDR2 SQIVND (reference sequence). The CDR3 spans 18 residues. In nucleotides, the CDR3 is TGTGCCAGTAGTATAGATCTGATGGCTTGGTATAGCAATCAGCCCCAGCATTTT. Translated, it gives CASSIDLMAWYSNQPQHF.

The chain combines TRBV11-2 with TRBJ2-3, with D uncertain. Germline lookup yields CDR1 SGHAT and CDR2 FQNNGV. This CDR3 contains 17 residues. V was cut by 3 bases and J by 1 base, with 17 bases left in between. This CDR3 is CASSFPLGSRRTDTQYF. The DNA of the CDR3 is TGTGCCAGCAGCTTCCCCCTGGGCTCAAGGCGCACAGATACGCAGTATTTT.

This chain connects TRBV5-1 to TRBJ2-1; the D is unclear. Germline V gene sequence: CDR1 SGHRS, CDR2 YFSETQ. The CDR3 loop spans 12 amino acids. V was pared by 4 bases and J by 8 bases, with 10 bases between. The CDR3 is CASSLRPHEQFF. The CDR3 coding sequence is TGCGCCAGCAGCCTACGACCCCATGAGCAGTTCTTC.

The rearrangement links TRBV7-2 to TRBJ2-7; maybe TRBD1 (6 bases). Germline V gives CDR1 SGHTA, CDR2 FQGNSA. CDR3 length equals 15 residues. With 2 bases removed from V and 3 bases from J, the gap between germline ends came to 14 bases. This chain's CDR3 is CASSLIGAGDYEQYF. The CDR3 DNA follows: TGTGCCAGCAGCTTAATAGGGGCAGGGGACTACGAGCAGTACTTC.

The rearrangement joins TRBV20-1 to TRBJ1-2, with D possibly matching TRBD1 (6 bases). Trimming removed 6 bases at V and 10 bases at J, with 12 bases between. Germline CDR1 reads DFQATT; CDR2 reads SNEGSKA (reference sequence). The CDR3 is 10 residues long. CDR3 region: CSARRGYYTF. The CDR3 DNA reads TGCAGTGCCAGAAGGGGGTACTACACCTTC.

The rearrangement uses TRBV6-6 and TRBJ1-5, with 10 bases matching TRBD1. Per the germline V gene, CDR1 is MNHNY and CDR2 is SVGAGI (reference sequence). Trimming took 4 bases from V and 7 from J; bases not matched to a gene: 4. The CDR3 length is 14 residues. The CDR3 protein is CASSWGQGTQPQHF. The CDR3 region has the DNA TGTGCCAGCAGTTGGGGACAGGGGACACAGCCCCAGCATTTT.

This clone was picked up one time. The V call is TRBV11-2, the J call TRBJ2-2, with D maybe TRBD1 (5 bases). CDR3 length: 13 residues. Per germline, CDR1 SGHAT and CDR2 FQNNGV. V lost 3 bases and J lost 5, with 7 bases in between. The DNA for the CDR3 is TGTGCCAGCAGCTTTCAGGGTACCGGGGAGCTGTTTTTT. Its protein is CASSFQGTGELFF.

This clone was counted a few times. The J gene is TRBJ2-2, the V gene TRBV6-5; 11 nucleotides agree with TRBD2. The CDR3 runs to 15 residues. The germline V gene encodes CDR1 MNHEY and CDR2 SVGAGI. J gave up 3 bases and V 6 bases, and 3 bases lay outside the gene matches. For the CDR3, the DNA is TGTGCCAGCAGACTAGCGGGAGACCACACCGGGGAGCTGTTTTTT. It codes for CASRLAGDHTGELFF.

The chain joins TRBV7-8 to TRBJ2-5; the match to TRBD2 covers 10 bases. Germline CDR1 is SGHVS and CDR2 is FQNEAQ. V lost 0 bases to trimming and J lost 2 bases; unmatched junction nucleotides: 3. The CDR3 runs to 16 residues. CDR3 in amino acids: CASSLAAAGGQETQYF. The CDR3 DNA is TGTGCCAGCAGCTTAGCGGCAGCGGGGGGGCAAGAGACCCAGTACTTC.

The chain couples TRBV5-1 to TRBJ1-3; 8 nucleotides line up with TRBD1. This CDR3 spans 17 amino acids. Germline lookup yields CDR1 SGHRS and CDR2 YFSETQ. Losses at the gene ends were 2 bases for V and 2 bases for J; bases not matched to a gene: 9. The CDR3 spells CASSFPTGVGAGNTIYF. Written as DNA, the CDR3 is TGCGCCAGCAGCTTCCCGACAGGGGTAGGCGCTGGAAACACCATATATTTT.

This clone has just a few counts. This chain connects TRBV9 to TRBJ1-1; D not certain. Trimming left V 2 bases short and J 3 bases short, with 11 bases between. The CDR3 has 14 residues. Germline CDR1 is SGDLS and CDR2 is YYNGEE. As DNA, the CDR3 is TGTGCCAGCAGCGTCCTACCTTGGGACACTGAAGCTTTCTTT. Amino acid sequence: CASSVLPWDTEAFF.

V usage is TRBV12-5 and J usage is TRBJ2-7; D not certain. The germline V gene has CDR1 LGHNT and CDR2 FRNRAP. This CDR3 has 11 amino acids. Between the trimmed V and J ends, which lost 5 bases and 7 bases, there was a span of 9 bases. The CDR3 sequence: CASGPPIEQYF. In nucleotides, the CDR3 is TGTGCTAGTGGTCCTCCGATTGAGCAGTACTTC.

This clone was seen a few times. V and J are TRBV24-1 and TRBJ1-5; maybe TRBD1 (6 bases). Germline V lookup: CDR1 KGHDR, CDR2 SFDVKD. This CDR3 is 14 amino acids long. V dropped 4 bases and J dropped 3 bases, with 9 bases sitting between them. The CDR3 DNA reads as TGTGCCACCAGTGAGGGGGGCTTCAATCAGCCCCAGCATTTT. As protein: CATSEGGFNQPQHF.